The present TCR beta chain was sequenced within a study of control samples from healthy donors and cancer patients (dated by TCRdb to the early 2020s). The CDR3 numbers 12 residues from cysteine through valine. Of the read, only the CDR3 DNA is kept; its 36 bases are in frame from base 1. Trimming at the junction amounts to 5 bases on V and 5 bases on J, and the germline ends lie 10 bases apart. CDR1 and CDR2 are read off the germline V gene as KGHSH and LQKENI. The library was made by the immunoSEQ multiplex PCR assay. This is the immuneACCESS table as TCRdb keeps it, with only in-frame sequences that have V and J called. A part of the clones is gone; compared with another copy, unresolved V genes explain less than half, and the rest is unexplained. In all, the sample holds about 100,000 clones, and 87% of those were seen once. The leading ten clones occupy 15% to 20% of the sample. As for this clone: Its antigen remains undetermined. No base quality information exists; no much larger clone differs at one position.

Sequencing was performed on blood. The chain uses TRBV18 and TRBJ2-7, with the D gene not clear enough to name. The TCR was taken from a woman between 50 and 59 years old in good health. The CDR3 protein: CASSSSTHEQYV. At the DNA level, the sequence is TGTGCCAGCTCATCATCAACTCACGAGCAGTACGTC.